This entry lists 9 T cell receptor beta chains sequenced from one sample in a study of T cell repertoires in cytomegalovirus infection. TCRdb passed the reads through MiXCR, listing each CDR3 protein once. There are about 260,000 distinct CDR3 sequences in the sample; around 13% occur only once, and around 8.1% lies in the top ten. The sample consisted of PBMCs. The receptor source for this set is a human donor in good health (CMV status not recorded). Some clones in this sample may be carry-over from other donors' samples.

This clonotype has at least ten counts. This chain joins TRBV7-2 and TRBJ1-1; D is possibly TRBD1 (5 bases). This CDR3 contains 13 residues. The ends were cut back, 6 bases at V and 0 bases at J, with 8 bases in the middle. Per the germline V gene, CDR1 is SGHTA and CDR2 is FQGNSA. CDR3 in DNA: TGTGCCAGCAGGCAACAGGTGAACACTGAAGCTTTCTTT. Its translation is CASRQQVNTEAFF.

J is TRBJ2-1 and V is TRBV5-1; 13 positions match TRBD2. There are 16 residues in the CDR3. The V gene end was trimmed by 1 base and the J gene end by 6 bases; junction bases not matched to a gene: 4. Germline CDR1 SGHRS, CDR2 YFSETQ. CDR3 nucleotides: TGCGCCAGCAGCTTGATGGGACTAGCGGGACTCAATGAGCAGTTCTTC. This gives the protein CASSLMGLAGLNEQFF.

DNA of the CDR3: TGCAGTGCTAGAGTCCCTGTCGGGTTCCAAGAGACCCAGTACTTC. It translates to CSARVPVGFQETQYF. The rearrangement joins TRBV20-1 to TRBJ2-5; D is uncertain. The CDR3 is 15 residues long. Between the trimmed V and J ends, which lost 1 base and 1 base, there was a span of 13 bases. Per the germline V gene, CDR1 is DFQATT and CDR2 is SNEGSKA (reference sequence).

CDR3: CASSEGLMELFF. In DNA, the CDR3 is TGTGCCAGCAGTGAGGGCCTAATGGAACTGTTTTTT. The J gene is TRBJ1-4, the V gene TRBV2; D gene unclear. The CDR3 has 12 residues. Trimming removed 3 bases from V and 12 bases from J, with 11 bases in between. In germline, CDR1 is SNHLY, CDR2 FYNNEI.

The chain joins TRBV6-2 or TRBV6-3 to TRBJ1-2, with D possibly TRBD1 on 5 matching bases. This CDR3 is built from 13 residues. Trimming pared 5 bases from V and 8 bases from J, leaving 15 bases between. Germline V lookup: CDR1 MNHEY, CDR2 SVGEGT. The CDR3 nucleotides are TGTGCCAGCAGTAGGTCCAGGGAAGGCGGCTACACCTTC. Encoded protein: CASSRSREGGYTF.

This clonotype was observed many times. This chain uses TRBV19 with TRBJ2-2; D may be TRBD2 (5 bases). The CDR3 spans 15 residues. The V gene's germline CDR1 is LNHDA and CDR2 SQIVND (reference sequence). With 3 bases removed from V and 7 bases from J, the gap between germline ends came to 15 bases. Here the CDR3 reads CASSISGISGGELFF. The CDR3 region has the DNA TGTGCCAGTAGTATTTCGGGAATCAGTGGCGGGGAGCTGTTTTTT.

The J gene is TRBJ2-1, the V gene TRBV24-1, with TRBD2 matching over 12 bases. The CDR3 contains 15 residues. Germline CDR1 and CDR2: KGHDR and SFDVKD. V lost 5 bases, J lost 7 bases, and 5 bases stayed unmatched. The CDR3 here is CATSATSGSGNEQFF. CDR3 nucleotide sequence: TGTGCCACCAGTGCGACTAGCGGGAGTGGTAATGAGCAGTTCTTC.

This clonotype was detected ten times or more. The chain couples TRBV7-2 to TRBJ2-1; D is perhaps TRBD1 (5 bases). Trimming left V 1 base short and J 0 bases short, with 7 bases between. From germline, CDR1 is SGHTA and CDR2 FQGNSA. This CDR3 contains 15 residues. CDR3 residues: CASSLGQFSYNEQFF. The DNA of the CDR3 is TGTGCCAGCAGCTTAGGACAGTTCTCCTACAATGAGCAGTTCTTC.

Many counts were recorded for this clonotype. CDR3 region: CASRLGLGPQYF. For the CDR3, the DNA is TGTGCCAGCAGGCTGGGATTGGGTCCGCAGTACTTC. The chain is built from TRBV12-3 or TRBV12-4 and TRBJ2-7; D is unresolved. The CDR3 runs 12 residues. Trimming shortened V by 6 bases and J by 9 bases, and 15 bases separated the two germline ends.